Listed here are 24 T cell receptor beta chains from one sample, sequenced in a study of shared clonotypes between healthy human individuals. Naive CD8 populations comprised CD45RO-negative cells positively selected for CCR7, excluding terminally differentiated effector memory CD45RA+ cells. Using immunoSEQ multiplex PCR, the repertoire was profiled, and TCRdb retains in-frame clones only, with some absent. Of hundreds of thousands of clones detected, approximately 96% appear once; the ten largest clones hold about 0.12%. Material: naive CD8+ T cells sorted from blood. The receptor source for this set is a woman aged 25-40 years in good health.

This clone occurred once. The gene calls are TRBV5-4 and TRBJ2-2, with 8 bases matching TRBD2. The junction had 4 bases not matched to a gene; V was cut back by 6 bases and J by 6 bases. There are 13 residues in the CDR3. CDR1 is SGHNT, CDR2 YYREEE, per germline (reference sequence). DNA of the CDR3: TGTGCCAGCAAGCGGGAGTCCGCCGGGGAGCTGTTTTTT. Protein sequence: CASKRESAGELFF. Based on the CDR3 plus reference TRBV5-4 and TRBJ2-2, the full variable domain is ETGVTQSPTHLIKTRGQQVTLRCSSQSGHNTVSWYQQALGQGPQFIFQYYREEENGRGNFPPRFSGLQFPNYSSELNVNALELDDSALYLCASKRESAGELFFGEGSRLTVL.

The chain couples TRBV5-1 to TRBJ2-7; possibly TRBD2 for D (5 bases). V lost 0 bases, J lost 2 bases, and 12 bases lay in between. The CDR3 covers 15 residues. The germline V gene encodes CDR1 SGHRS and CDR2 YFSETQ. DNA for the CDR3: TGCGCCAGCAGCTTGGCCCCGGGAAATCCCTACGAGCAGTACTTC. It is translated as CASSLAPGNPYEQYF.

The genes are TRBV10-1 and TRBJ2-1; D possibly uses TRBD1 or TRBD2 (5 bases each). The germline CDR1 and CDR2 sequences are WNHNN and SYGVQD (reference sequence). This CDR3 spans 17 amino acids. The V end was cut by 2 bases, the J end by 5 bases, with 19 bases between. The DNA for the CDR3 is TGCGCCAGCAGTGAGCCAGGGCGTGGGACCGAAAACAATGAGCAGTTCTTC. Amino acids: CASSEPGRGTENNEQFF.

CDR3 sequence (DNA): TGTGCCAGCAGCCTGGGCGGCGGACCGGGCTACGAGCAGTACTTC. It specifies CASSLGGGPGYEQYF. The chain couples TRBV7-7 to TRBJ2-7; no definite D call. The CDR3 consists of 15 residues. V gave up 5 bases and J gave up 3 bases, with 17 bases separating them. Germline CDR1 and CDR2: SSHAT and FNYEAQ (reference sequence).

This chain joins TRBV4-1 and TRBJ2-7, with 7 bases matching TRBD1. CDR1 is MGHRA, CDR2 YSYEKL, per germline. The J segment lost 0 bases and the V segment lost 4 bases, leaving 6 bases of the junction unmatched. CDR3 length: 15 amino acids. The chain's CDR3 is CASSRDWDSSYEQYF. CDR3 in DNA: TGCGCCAGCAGCCGTGACTGGGACAGCTCCTACGAGCAGTACTTC.

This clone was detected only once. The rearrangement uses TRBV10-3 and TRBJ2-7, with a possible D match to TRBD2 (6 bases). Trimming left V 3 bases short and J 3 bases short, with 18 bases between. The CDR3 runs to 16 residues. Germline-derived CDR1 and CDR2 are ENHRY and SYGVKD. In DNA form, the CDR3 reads TGTGCCATCAGTGACGGGGCTAGCGTCCGTTACTACGAGCAGTACTTC. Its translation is CAISDGASVRYYEQYF.

This chain's CDR3 is CASSRTSGSFYEQYF. CDR3 sequence (DNA): TGCGCCAGCAGCCGGACTAGCGGGAGTTTCTACGAGCAGTACTTC. This sequence joins TRBV4-1 and TRBJ2-7, with 13 positions matching TRBD2. Germline trimming cut 4 bases from V and 3 bases from J; bases unmatched to any gene: 3. The CDR3 extends over 15 amino acids. Looked up from germline, CDR1 is MGHRA and CDR2 is YSYEKL.

The chain's CDR3 is CASSLTSGLATGELFF. In DNA form, the CDR3 reads TGCGCCAGCAGCCTCACTAGCGGGCTAGCCACCGGGGAGCTGTTTTTT. The chain joins TRBV4-1 to TRBJ2-2, with 9 positions matching TRBD2. Germline V lookup: CDR1 MGHRA, CDR2 YSYEKL. The CDR3 loop spans 16 amino acids. The junction had 7 bases not matched to a gene; V was cut back by 4 bases and J by 4 bases.

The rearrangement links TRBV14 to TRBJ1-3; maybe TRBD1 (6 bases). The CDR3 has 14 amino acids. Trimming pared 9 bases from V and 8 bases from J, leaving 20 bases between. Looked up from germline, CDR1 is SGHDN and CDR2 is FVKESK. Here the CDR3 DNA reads TGTGCCAGGCAAAACGACGCGACAGGACACACCATATATTTT. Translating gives CARQNDATGHTIYF.

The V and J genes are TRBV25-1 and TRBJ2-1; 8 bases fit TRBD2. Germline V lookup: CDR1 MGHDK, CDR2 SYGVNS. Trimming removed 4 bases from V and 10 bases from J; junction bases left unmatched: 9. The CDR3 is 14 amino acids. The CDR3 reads CASSAGGPSGEQFF. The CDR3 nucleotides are TGTGCCAGCAGTGCGGGAGGGCCTTCCGGAGAGCAGTTCTTC.

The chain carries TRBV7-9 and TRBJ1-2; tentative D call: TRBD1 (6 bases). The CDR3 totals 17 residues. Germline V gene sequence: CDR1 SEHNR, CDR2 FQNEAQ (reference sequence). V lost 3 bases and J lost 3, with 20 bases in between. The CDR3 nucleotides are TGTGCCAGCAGCTTTAGTCTAACTGGGGGGCTCGACTATGGCTACACCTTC. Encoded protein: CASSFSLTGGLDYGYTF.

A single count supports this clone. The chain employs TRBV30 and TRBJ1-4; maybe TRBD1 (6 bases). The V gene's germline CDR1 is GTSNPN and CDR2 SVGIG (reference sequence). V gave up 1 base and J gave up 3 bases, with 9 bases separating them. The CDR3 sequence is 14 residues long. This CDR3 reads CAWSGAGANEKLFF. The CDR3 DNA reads TGTGCCTGGAGTGGTGCAGGGGCTAATGAAAAACTGTTTTTT.

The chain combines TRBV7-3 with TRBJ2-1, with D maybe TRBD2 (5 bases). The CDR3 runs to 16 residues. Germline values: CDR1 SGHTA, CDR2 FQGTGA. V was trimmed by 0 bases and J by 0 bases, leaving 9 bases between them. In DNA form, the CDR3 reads TGTGCCAGCAGCTTAACGGCGGGTAGCTCCTACAATGAGCAGTTCTTC. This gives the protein CASSLTAGSSYNEQFF.

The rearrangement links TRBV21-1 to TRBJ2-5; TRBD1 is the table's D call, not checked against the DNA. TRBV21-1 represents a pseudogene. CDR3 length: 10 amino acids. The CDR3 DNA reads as TGTGCCAGCAGCGGGCTTGCCCAGTACTTC. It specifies CASSGLAQYF.

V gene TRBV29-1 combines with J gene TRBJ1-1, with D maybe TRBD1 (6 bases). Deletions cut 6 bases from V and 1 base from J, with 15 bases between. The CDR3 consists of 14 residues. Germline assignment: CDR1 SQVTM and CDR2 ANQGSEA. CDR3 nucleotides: TGCAGCGTCGAACCCGGGACAACGAACACTGAAGCTTTCTTT. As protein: CSVEPGTTNTEAFF.

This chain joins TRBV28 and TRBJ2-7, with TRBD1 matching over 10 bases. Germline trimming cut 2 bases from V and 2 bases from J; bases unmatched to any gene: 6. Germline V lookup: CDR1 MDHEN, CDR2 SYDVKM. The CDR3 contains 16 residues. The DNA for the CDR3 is TGTGCCAGCAGTTTACTCGGGACAGGGGACACCTACGAGCAGTACTTC. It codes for CASSLLGTGDTYEQYF.

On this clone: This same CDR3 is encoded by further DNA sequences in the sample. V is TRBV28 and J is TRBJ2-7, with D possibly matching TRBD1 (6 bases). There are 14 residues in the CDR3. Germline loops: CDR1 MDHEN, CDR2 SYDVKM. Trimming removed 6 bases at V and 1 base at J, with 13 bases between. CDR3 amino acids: CASSQTGSSYEQYF. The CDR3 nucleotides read TGTGCCAGCAGCCAAACAGGGAGTTCCTACGAGCAGTACTTC.

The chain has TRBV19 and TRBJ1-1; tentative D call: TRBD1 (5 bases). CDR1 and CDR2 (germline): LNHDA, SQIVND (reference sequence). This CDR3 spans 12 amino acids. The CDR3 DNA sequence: TGTGCTTCAGGGTTCGGGAACACTGAAGCTTTCTTT. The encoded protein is CASGFGNTEAFF.

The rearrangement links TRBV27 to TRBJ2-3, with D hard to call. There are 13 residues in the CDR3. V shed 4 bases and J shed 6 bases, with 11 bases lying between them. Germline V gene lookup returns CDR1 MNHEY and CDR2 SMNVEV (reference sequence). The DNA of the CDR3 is TGTGCCAGCAGTTCTCAGGTGGGGGATACGCAGTATTTT. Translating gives CASSSQVGDTQYF.

The DNA for the CDR3 is TGTGCCAGCAGCTTCTTAGACTTGGACACTGAAGCTTTCTTT. It codes for CASSFLDLDTEAFF. The chain employs TRBV5-6 and TRBJ1-1; no clear D. Germline V gene sequence: CDR1 SGHDT, CDR2 YYEEEE. The germline V and J ends were trimmed by 2 bases and 3 bases, with 11 bases remaining between them. The CDR3 loop spans 14 amino acids. Full variable domain (remainder filled in from reference TRBV5-6 and TRBJ1-1): DAGVTQSPTHLIKTRGQQVTLRCSPKSGHDTVSWYQQALGQGPQFIFQYYEEEERQRGNFPDRFSGHQFPNYSSELNVNALLLGDSALYLCASSFLDLDTEAFFGQGTRLTVV.

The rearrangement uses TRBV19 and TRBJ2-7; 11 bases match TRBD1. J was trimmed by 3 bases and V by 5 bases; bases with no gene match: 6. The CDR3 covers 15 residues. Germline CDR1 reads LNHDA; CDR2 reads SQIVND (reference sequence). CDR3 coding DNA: TGTGCCAGTAGTTGGACAGGGGGCCTTAACTACGAGCAGTACTTC. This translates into CASSWTGGLNYEQYF. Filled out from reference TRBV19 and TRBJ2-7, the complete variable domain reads DGGITQSPKYLFRKEGQNVTLSCEQNLNHDAMYWYRQDPGQGLRLIYYSQIVNDFQKGDIAEGYSVSREKKESFPLTVTSAQKNPTAFYLCASSWTGGLNYEQYFGPGTRLTVT.

Written as DNA, the CDR3 is TGTGCCAGCAGCTTGTTAAGAGTTTCAGGGGGAGCCAAAAACATTCAGTACTTC. Translating gives CASSLLRVSGGAKNIQYF. V usage is TRBV5-6 and J usage is TRBJ2-4, with TRBD1 matching 7 bases. Unmatched junction bases numbered 10, after V lost 1 base and J lost 0 bases. There are 18 residues in the CDR3. Per the germline V gene, CDR1 is SGHDT and CDR2 is YYEEEE.

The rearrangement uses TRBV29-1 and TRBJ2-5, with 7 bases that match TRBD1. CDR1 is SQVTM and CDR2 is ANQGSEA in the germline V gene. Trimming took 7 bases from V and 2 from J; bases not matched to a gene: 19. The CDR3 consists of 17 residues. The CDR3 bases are TGCAGCGCCAAAGTCTTGGGGACAGCGCTGTATCAAGAGACCCAGTACTTC. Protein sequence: CSAKVLGTALYQETQYF.

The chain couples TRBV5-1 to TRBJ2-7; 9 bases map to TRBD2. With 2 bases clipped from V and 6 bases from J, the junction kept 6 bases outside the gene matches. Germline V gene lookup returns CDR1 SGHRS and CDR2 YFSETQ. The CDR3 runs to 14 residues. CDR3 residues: CASSLTAGGTEQYF. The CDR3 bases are TGCGCCAGCAGCTTAACAGCGGGAGGTACCGAGCAGTACTTC.